Listed here is a single TCR beta chain. MiXCR, run by TCRdb on the RT-PCR reads, gives a single entry per CDR3 protein. The sample contains hundreds of thousands of distinct CDR3 sequences, 12% to 15% of which appear only once. This sequence was found in a female donor in good health, serving as a healthy control. The specimen was memory CD4+ T cells from blood.

CDR3 in amino acids: CSVVEQANDEKLFF. DNA for the CDR3: TGCAGCGTTGTTGAACAGGCTAACGATGAAAAACTGTTTTTT. The genes are TRBV29-1 and TRBJ1-4, with D perhaps TRBD1 (5 bases). The germline V gene has CDR1 SQVTM and CDR2 ANQGSEA. Trimming shortened V by 4 bases and J by 6 bases, and 15 bases separated the two germline ends. The CDR3 length is 14 residues.